This T cell receptor beta chain was profiled in a study of shared clonotypes between healthy human individuals. Study summary: Each donor's CD4 naive and CD4 memory cells filled three plates apiece, CD8 naive two, and CD8 memory one.

Each sorted subset replicate got 200 ng genomic DNA, 25,000 to 35,000 genomes. Repertoires were generated with immunoSEQ multiplex PCR, while TCRdb's copy carries only in-frame clones and drops some. The sample contains approximately 2,000,000 clones, over 85% of which appear only once. The CDR3 runs 13 residues. V was clipped by 5 bases and J by 5 bases; unmatched bases: 5. Germline V gene sequence: CDR1 SGDLS, CDR2 YYNGEE. Study-level findings and limits: Tissues were not sampled, only blood, and their repertoires likely differ.

It was CD45RO-negative cells, positively selected for CCR7, that made up naive CD8 cells, with terminally differentiated effector memory CD45RA+ cells excluded. Among the donors, all were Caucasian adults who lived in Nashville, Tennessee. As for this clone: Antigen: not known.

The chain carries TRBV9 and TRBJ2-3, with TRBD1 matching over 7 bases. Sequencing input: naive CD8+ T cells from PBMCs. The TCR was taken from a man younger than 30 in good health. Some clones in this sample may be carry-over from other donors' samples. CDR3: CASSAGGQDTQYF. In nucleotides, the CDR3 is TGTGCCAGCAGTGCAGGGGGTCAAGATACGCAGTATTTT. The full variable domain, with the rest looked up from reference TRBV9 and TRBJ2-3, is DSGVTQTPKHLITATGQRVTLRCSPRSGDLSVYWYQQSLDQGLQFLIQYYNGEERAKGNILERFSAQQFPDLHSELNLSSLELGDSALYFCASSAGGQDTQYFGPGTRLTVL.